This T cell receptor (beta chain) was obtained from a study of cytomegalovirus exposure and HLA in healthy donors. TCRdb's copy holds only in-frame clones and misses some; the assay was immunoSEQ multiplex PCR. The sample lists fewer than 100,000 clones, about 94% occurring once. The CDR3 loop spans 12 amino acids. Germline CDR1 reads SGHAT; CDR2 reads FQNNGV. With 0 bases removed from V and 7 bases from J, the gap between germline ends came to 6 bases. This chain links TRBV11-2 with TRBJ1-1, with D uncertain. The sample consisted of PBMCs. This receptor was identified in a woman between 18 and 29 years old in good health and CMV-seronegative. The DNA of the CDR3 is TGTGCCAGCAGCTTAGAACGGGGTGAAGCTTTCTTT. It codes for CASSLERGEAFF.